The sequence of this TCR beta chain was determined in a study of shared clonotypes between healthy human individuals. The input for sorted-subset replicate PCRs was approximately 190 ng DNA, about 30,000 T cell genomes. TCRdb's table, derived via immunoSEQ multiplex PCR, lists solely in-frame clones and lacks some. The repertoire holds about 870,000 clones, 90% to 95% seen once, with 24% in the top ten. CD8 cells regarded as naive lacked CD45RO, were positively chosen for CCR7, and omitted terminally differentiated effector memory CD45RA+ cells. Germline CDR1 reads MGHRA; CDR2 reads YSYEKL. The CDR3 runs to 15 residues. Germline trimming cut 2 bases from V and 4 bases from J; bases unmatched to any gene: 5.

The clonotype originates from a man aged 25 to 40 in good health. Source material: naive CD8+ T cells sorted from blood. The chain is built from TRBV4-1 and TRBJ2-7; 10 bases align to TRBD2. The DNA for the CDR3 is TGCGCCAGCAGCCAACTAGCGGGAGACGTTTACGAGCAGTACTTC. This translates into CASSQLAGDVYEQYF.